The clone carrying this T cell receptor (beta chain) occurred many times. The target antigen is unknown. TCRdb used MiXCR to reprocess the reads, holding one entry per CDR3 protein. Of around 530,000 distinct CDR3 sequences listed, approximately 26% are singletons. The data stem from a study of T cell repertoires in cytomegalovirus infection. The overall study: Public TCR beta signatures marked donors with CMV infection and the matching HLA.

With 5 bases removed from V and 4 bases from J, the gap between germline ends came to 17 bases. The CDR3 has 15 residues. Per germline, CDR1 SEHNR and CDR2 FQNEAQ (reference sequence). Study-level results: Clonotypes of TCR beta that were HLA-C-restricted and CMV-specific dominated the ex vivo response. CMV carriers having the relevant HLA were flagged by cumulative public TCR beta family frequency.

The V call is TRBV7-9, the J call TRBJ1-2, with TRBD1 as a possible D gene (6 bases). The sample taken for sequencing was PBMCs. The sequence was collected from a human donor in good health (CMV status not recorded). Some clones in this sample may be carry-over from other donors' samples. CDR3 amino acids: CASSASGEQGYGYTF. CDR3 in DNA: TGTGCCAGCAGCGCGTCAGGGGAACAGGGCTATGGCTACACCTTC. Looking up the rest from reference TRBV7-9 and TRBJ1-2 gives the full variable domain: DTGVSQNPRHKITKRGQNVTFRCDPISEHNRLYWYRQTLGQGPEFLTYFQNEAQLEKSRLLSDRFSAERPKGSFSTLEIQRTEQGDSAMYLCASSASGEQGYGYTFGSGTRLTVV.